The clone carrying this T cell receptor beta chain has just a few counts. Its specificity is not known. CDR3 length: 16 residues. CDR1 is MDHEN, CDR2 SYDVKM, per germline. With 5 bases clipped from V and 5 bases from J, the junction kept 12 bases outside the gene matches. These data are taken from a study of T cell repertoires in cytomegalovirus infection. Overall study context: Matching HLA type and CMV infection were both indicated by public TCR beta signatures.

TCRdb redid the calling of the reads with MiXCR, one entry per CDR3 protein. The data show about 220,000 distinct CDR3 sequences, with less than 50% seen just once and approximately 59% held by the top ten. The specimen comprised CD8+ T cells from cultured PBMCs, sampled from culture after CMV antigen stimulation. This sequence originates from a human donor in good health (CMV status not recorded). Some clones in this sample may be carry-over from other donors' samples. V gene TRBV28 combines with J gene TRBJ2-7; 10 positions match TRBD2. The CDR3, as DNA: TGTGCCAGCAGTACTCGGGGAGCGGGAGGGCCAAACGAGCAGTACTTC. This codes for CASSTRGAGGPNEQYF.